The present entry profiles one T cell receptor (beta chain) with its context. What it binds is not known. The record originates from a study of siplizumab effects on memory and regulatory T cells. The V end lost 2 bases, the J end lost 5 bases, and 11 bases lay between the germline ends. Germline loops: CDR1 SGHRS, CDR2 YFSETQ. The CDR3 extends over 13 amino acids. Overall study findings and caveats: Whether proliferating Tregs in siplizumab cultures suppress was not functionally confirmed. Controls had around 26% Treg-derived mappable alloreactive CD4+ clones on average, versus approximately 69% with siplizumab.

TCRdb's table, derived via immunoSEQ multiplex PCR, lists solely in-frame clones and lacks some. Here the sample spans fewer than 120,000 clones, about nine tenths being singletons. Source material: CD4+ T cells sorted from blood. The rearrangement uses TRBV5-1 and TRBJ2-7; D gene unclear. This sequence was found in a human donor in good health. The CDR3 here is CASSLAGTHEQYF. The CDR3 DNA sequence: TGCGCCAGCAGCTTAGCAGGTACCCACGAGCAGTACTTC.